One and the same sample provided the 14 T cell receptor beta chains below, sequenced in a study of cytomegalovirus exposure and HLA in healthy donors. The assay was immunoSEQ multiplex PCR, and TCRdb's table has in-frame clones only and misses some. The table shows 45,000 to 65,000 clones, with approximately 89% occurring only once. The material sequenced was PBMCs. Every receptor here comes from a young woman in good health and CMV-seropositive.

This chain joins TRBV4-2 and TRBJ2-2, with 10 bases fitting TRBD1. Germline V gene sequence: CDR1 LGHNA, CDR2 YNFKEQ. CDR3 length: 16 amino acids. Trimming removed 5 bases from V and 6 bases from J; junction bases left unmatched: 9. The CDR3 reads CASSKHGTGEPGELFF. The DNA of the CDR3 is TGTGCCAGCAGCAAGCACGGGACAGGGGAGCCCGGGGAGCTGTTTTTT.

The rearrangement uses TRBV28 and TRBJ1-5; TRBD1 agrees at 8 bases. V trimming: 2 bases; J trimming: 2 bases; junction bases outside the gene matches: 8. Germline assignment: CDR1 MDHEN and CDR2 SYDVKM. CDR3 length: 17 amino acids. In nucleotides, the CDR3 is TGTGCCAGCAGTTTAGTACGGCAGGGGGCTGGCAATCAGCCCCAGCATTTT. Encoded protein: CASSLVRQGAGNQPQHF.

The chain has TRBV9 and TRBJ1-2; the D gene is possibly TRBD1 (6 bases). This CDR3 spans 19 amino acids. Trimming cost V 3 bases and J 0 bases, with 24 bases left between them. Germline lookup yields CDR1 SGDLS and CDR2 YYNGEE. The CDR3 nucleotides are TGTGCCAGCAGCGCTCCCTCATGGGGGGGCGCGGGGTCTAACTATGGCTACACCTTC. This codes for CASSAPSWGGAGSNYGYTF.

This rearrangement joins TRBV13 to TRBJ2-7, with 9 bases lining up with TRBD1. The CDR3 consists of 19 residues. CDR1 PRHDT and CDR2 FYEKMQ come from the germline V gene (reference sequence). The V gene end was trimmed by 4 bases and the J gene end by 1 base; junction bases not matched to a gene: 17. In DNA form, the CDR3 reads TGTGCCAGCAGCTCAGCAATCAGCCGGGACAGGGTTTGGTCCTACGAGCAGTACTTC. Its protein is CASSSAISRDRVWSYEQYF.

The CDR3 loop is CASSELRAGIDEQYF. CDR3 sequence (DNA): TGTGCCAGCAGTGAACTGAGGGCCGGTATCGACGAGCAGTACTTC. V gene TRBV2 combines with J gene TRBJ2-7, with D tentatively TRBD2 (5 bases). Between the trimmed V and J ends, which lost 2 bases and 5 bases, there was a span of 16 bases. The CDR3 is made up of 15 amino acids. Germline V gene sequence: CDR1 SNHLY, CDR2 FYNNEI. Drawing the rest from reference TRBV2 and TRBJ2-7, the complete variable domain is EPEVTQTPSHQVTQMGQEVILRCVPISNHLYFYWYRQILGQKVEFLVSFYNNEISEKSEIFDDQFSVERPDGSNFTLKIRSTKLEDSAMYFCASSELRAGIDEQYFGPGTRLTVT.

The genes are TRBV4-2 and TRBJ2-1; TRBD2 matches 7 bases. This CDR3 region has 15 residues. Germline V gene lookup returns CDR1 LGHNA and CDR2 YNFKEQ. With V trimmed by 0 bases and J by 3 bases, 2 bases remained unmatched. CDR3 nucleotide sequence: TGTGCCAGCAGCCAAGATGGGGGGGGCTACAATGAGCAGTTCTTC. It is translated as CASSQDGGGYNEQFF.

This clone appeared a few times. The chain recombines TRBV6-6 with TRBJ1-3, with D uncertain. Trimming left V 4 bases short and J 0 bases short, with 10 bases between. CDR1 and CDR2 from the germline V gene are MNHNY and SVGAGI (reference sequence). The CDR3 extends over 15 amino acids. CDR3 in DNA: TGTGCCAGCAGTTCGACAAGGAACTCTGGAAACACCATATATTTT. It is translated as CASSSTRNSGNTIYF.

The chain joins TRBV6-1 to TRBJ2-7, with D hard to call. This CDR3 is built from 11 residues. Germline assignment: CDR1 MNHNS and CDR2 SASEGT. The V end was cut by 3 bases, the J end by 3 bases, with 3 bases between. The chain's CDR3 is CASSDNYEQYF. In DNA form, the CDR3 reads TGTGCCAGCAGTGACAACTACGAGCAGTACTTC.

The chain recombines TRBV5-1 with TRBJ2-7; 7 positions agree with TRBD1. V lost 0 bases, J lost 3 bases, and 6 bases stayed unmatched. The CDR3 has 15 residues. Germline CDR1 and CDR2: SGHRS and YFSETQ. CDR3 bases: TGCGCCAGCAGCTTGGAGCCAGGGGGATTCTACGAGCAGTACTTC. Translating gives CASSLEPGGFYEQYF. Using reference TRBV5-1 and TRBJ2-7 for the parts outside the CDR3, the full variable domain is KAGVTQTPRYLIKTRGQQVTLSCSPISGHRSVSWYQQTPGQGLQFLFEYFSETQRNKGNFPGRFSGRQFSNSRSEMNVSTLELGDSALYLCASSLEPGGFYEQYFGPGTRLTVT.

The chain links TRBV14 to TRBJ1-1, with 9 bases aligning to TRBD1. The germline V gene has CDR1 SGHDN and CDR2 FVKESK. This CDR3 has 17 residues. V shed 4 bases and J 0 bases; nucleotides not matched to a gene: 9. This chain's CDR3 is CASSRGTGSDLNTEAFF. CDR3 in DNA: TGTGCCAGCAGCCGGGGGACAGGGAGCGATCTGAACACTGAAGCTTTCTTT. The full variable domain, completed using reference TRBV14 and TRBJ1-1, is EAGVTQFPSHSVIEKGQTVTLRCDPISGHDNLYWYRRVMGKEIKFLLHFVKESKQDESGMPNNRFLAERTGGTYSTLKVQPAELEDSGVYFCASSRGTGSDLNTEAFFGQGTRLTVV.

This chain joins TRBV28 and TRBJ1-1, with TRBD1 matching over 10 bases. Trimming cost V 6 bases and J 4 bases; bases outside gene matches: 5. The CDR3 length is 14 residues. CDR1 is MDHEN, CDR2 SYDVKM, per germline. The CDR3 DNA reads TGTGCCAGCAGCCTGACAGGGGGCACCACTGAAGCTTTCTTT. This sequence encodes CASSLTGGTTEAFF.

The V and J genes are TRBV19 and TRBJ2-5; TRBD1 is a possible D gene (5 bases). Germline CDR1 is LNHDA and CDR2 is SQIVND (reference sequence). The CDR3 loop spans 16 amino acids. V gave up 9 bases and J gave up 2 bases, with 22 bases separating them. This CDR3 is CASSDSRTSNQETQYF. In DNA form, the CDR3 reads TGTGCCAGCTCCGATTCCCGGACATCGAATCAAGAGACCCAGTACTTC.

This clone was counted once. The chain uses TRBV5-1 and TRBJ2-2; 10 bases line up with TRBD1. The V segment lost 4 bases and the J segment 6 bases; nucleotides outside the gene matches: 9. Germline V gene sequence: CDR1 SGHRS, CDR2 YFSETQ. The CDR3 is made up of 16 amino acids. The DNA for the CDR3 is TGCGCCAGCAGCACCTGGACAGGGGGTTTAGCCGGGGAGCTGTTTTTT. This codes for CASSTWTGGLAGELFF. Full variable domain (remainder filled in from reference TRBV5-1 and TRBJ2-2): KAGVTQTPRYLIKTRGQQVTLSCSPISGHRSVSWYQQTPGQGLQFLFEYFSETQRNKGNFPGRFSGRQFSNSRSEMNVSTLELGDSALYLCASSTWTGGLAGELFFGEGSRLTVL.

V usage is TRBV7-2 and J usage is TRBJ2-7; 7 bases align to TRBD1. Trimming removed 0 bases from V and 5 bases from J; junction bases left unmatched: 4. The CDR3 has 14 amino acids. Germline CDR1 reads SGHTA; CDR2 reads FQGNSA. The CDR3 DNA sequence: TGTGCCAGCAGCTTAGCGAGGGGGCTCGACGAGCAGTACTTC. Residues: CASSLARGLDEQYF.